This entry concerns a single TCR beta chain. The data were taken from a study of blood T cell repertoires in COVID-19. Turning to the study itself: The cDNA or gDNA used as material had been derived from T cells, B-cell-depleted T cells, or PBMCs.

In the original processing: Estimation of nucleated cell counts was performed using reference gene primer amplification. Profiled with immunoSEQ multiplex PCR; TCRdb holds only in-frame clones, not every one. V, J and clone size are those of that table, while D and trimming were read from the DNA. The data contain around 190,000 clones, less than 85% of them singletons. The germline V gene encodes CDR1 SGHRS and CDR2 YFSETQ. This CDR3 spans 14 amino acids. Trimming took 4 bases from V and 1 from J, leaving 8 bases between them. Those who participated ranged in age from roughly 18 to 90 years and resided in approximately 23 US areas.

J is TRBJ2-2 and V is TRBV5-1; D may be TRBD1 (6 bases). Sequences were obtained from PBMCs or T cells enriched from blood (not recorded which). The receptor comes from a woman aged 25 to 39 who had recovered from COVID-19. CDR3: CASSMGQNTGELFF. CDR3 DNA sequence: TGCGCCAGCAGCATGGGACAGAACACCGGGGAGCTGTTTTTT.